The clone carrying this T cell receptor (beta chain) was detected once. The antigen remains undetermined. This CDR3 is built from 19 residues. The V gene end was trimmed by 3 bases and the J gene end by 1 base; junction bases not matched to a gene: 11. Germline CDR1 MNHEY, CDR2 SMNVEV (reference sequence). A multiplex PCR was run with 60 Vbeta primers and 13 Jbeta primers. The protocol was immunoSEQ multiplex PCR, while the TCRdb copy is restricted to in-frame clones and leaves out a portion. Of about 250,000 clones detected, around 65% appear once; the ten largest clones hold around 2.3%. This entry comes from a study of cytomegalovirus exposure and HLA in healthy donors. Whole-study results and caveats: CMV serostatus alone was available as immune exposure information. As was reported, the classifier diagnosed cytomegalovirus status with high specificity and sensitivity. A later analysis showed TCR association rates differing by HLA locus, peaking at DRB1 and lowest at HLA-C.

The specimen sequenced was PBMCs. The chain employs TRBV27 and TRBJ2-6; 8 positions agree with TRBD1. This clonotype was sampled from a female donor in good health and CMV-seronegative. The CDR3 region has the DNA TGTGCCAGCAGTTTTCACCGGGACAGGCCCTCGTCTGGGGCCAACGTCCTGACTTTC. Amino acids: CASSFHRDRPSSGANVLTF. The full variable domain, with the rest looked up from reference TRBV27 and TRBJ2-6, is EAQVTQNPRYLITVTGKKLTVTCSQNMNHEYMSWYRQDPGLGLRQIYYSMNVEVTDKGDVPEGYKVSRKEKRNFPLILESPSPNQTSLYFCASSFHRDRPSSGANVLTFGAGSRLTVL.